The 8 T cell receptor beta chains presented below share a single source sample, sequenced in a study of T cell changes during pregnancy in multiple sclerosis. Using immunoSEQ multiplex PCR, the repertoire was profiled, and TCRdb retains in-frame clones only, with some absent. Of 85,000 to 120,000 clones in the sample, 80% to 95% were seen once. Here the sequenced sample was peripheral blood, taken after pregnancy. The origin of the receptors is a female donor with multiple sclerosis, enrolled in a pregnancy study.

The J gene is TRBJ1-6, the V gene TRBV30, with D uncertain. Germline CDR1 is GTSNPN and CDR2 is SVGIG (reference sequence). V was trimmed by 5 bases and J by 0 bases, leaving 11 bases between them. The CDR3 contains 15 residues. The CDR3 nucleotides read TGTGCCTGGCAACGGTCGAGCTCCTATAATTCACCCCTCCACTTT. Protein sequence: CAWQRSSSYNSPLHF.

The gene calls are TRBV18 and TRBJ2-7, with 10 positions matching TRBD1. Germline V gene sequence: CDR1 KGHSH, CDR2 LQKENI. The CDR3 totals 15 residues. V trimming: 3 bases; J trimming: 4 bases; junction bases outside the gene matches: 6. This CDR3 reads CASSPGEGQGYEQYF. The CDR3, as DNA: TGTGCCAGCTCACCGGGGGAGGGACAGGGGTACGAGCAGTACTTC.

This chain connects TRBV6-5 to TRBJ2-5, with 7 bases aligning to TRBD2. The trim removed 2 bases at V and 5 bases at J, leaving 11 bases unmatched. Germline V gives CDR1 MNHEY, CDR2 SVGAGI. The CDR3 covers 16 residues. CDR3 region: CASSYSLGGGRETQYF. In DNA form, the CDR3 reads TGTGCCAGCAGTTACAGTCTAGGCGGGGGACGGGAGACCCAGTACTTC.

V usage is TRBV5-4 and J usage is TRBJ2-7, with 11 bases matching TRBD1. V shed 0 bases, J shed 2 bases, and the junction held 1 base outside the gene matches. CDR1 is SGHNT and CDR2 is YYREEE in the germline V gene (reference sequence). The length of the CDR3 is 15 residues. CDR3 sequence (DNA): TGTGCCAGCAGCTTGGGGGGACAGGGGGCCTACGAGCAGTACTTC. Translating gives CASSLGGQGAYEQYF.

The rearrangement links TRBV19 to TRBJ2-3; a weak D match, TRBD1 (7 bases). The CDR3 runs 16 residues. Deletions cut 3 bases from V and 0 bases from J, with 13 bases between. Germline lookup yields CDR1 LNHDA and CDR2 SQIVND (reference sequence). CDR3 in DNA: TGTGCCAGTAGTATCAGGGGGGCCCCTAGCACAGATACGCAGTATTTT. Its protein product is CASSIRGAPSTDTQYF.

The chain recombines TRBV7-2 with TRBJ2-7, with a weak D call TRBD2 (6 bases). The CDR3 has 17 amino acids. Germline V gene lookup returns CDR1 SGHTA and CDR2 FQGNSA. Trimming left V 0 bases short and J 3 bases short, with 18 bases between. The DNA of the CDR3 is TGTGCCAGCAGCTTAGCGGGGGGTAGGCTAGCGAGCTACGAGCAGTACTTC. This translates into CASSLAGGRLASYEQYF.

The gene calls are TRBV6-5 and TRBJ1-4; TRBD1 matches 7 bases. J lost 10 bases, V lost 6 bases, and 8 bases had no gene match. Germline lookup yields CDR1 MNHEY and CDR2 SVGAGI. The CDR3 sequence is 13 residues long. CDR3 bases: TGTGCCAGCAGAAGTGACAGGGAAGGAAAACTGTTTTTT. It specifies CASRSDREGKLFF.

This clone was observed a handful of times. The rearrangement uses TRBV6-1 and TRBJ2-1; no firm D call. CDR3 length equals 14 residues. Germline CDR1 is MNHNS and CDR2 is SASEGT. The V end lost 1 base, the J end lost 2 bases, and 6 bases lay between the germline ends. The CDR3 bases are TGTGCCAGCAGTGAAGATGGCACCTACAATGAGCAGTTCTTC. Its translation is CASSEDGTYNEQFF.